This T cell receptor beta chain appears in the sequencing data of a study of T cells after yellow fever vaccination. V dropped 3 bases and J dropped 3; count of bases not matched to a gene: 6. The CDR3 has 14 residues. CDR1 SGDLS and CDR2 YYNGEE come from the germline V gene. The sample holds a few counts of this clonotype. A universal primer site and UMIs were added as TCR cDNA was made by 5'RACE template switching. TCRdb ran MiXCR on the 5' RACE reads and lists one entry per CDR3 protein. The table shows some 30,000 distinct CDR3 sequences, with 4% to 4.5% occurring only once. The chain employs TRBV9 and TRBJ2-7; 7 bases align to TRBD1. The material was CD8+ T cells sorted from PBMCs, obtained 5 days after the yellow fever booster vaccination. The receptor was isolated from a man aged 25-45 years who received the YFV17D yellow fever vaccine. CDR3 DNA: TGTGCCAGCAGCGGAGGACAGGCGGACTACGAGCAGTACTTC. Translated: CASSGGQADYEQYF.